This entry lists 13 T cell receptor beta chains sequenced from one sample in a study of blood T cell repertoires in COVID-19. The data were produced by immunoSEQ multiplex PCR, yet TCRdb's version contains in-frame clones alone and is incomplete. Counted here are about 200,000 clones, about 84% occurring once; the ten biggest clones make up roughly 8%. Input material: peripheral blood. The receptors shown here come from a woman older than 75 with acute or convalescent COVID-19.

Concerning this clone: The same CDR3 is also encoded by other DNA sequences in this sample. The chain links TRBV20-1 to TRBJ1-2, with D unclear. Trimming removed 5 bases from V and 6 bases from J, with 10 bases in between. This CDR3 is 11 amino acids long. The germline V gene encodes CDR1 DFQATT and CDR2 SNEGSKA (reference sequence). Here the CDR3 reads CSAPGLDGYTF. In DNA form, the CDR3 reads TGCAGTGCTCCTGGACTGGATGGCTACACCTTC.

The CDR3 DNA is TGTGCCAGCAGCCAAGGGGACAGGGGCTCCTACGAGCAGTACTTC. Amino acid sequence: CASSQGDRGSYEQYF. The V gene is TRBV4-2, the J gene TRBJ2-7, with 10 bases fitting TRBD1. CDR3 length: 15 residues. V dropped 1 base and J dropped 0; count of bases not matched to a gene: 0. Germline V gives CDR1 LGHNA, CDR2 YNFKEQ.

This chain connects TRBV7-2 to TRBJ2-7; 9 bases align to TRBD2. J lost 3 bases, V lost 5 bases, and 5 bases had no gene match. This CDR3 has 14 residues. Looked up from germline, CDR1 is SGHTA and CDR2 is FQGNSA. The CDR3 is CASSPGLAYYEQYF. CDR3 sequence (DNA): TGTGCCAGCAGCCCCGGACTAGCGTACTACGAGCAGTACTTC.

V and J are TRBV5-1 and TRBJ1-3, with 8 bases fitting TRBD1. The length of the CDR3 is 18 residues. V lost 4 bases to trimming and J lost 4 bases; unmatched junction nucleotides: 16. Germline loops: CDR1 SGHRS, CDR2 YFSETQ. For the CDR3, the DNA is TGCGCCAGCAGCGCTGGCTCAGGGGGCGCCCCCGAAGGAAACACCATATATTTT. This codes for CASSAGSGGAPEGNTIYF.

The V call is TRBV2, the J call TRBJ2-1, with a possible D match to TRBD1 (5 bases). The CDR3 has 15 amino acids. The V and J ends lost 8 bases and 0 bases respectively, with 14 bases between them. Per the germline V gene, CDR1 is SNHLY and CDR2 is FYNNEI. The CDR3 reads CASETGLSSYNEQFF. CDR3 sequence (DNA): TGTGCCAGCGAAACAGGATTAAGCTCCTACAATGAGCAGTTCTTC.

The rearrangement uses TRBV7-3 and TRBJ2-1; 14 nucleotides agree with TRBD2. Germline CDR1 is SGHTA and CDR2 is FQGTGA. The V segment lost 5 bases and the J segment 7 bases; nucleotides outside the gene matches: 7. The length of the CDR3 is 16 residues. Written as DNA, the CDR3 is TGTGCCAGCAGCCAGGGACTAGCGGGAGTTCAGAATGAGCAGTTCTTC. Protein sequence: CASSQGLAGVQNEQFF.

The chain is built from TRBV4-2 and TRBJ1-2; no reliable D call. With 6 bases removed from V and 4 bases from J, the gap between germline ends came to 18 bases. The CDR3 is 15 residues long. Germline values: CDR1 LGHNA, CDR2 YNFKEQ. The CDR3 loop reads CASRYDPSGSYGYTF. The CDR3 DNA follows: TGTGCCAGCAGATATGACCCCTCGGGATCCTATGGCTACACCTTC.

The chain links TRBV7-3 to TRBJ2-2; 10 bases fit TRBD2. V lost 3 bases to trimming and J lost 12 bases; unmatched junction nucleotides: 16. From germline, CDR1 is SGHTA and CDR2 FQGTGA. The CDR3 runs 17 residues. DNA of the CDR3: TGTGCCAGCAGCTTCCAAGACCTAGCGGGAGAGTCAGGGCAGCTGTTTTTT. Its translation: CASSFQDLAGESGQLFF.

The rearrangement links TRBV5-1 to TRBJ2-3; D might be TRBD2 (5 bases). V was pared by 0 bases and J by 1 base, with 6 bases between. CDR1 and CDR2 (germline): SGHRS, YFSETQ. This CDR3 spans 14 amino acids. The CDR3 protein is CASSLGTRTDTQYF. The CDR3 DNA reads TGCGCCAGCAGCTTGGGGACTCGCACAGATACGCAGTATTTT.

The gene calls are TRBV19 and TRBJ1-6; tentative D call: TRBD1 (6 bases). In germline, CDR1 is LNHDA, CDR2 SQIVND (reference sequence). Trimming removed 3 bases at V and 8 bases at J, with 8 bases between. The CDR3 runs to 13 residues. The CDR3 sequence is CASSISGDSPLHF. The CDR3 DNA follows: TGTGCCAGTAGTATCTCAGGGGATTCACCCCTCCACTTT.

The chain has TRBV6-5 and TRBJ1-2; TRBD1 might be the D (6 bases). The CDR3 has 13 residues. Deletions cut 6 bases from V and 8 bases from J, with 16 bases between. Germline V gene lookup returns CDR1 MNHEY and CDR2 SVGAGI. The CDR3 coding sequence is TGTGCCAGCAGGTCGGCAGGGGAGCGCGGCTACACCTTC. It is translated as CASRSAGERGYTF.

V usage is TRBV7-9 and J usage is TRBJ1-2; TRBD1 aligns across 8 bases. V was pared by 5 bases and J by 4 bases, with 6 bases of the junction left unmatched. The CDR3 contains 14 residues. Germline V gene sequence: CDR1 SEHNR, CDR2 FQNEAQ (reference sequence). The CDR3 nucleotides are TGTGCCAGCAGCACGGACAGGGTGGCCTATGGCTACACCTTC. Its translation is CASSTDRVAYGYTF.

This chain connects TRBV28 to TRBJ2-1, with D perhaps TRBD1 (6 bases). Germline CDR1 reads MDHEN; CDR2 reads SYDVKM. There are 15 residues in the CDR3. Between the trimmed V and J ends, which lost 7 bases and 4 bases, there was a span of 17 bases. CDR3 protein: CASTDPQGGYNEQFF. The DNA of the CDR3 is TGTGCCAGCACGGACCCGCAAGGGGGTTACAATGAGCAGTTCTTC. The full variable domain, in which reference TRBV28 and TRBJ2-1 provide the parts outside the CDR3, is DVKVTQSSRYLVKRTGEKVFLECVQDMDHENMFWYRQDPGLGLRLIYFSYDVKMKEKGDIPEGYSVSREKKERFSLILESASTNQTSMYLCASTDPQGGYNEQFFGPGTRLTVL.